Presented here are 2 T cell receptor beta chains from one specimen sequenced in a study of Graves' ophthalmopathy and Graves' hyperthyroidism. Transcripts of RNA were the source for amplifying TCR beta CDR3 regions. Following a first-round RT-PCR that used HTBI primers, a second-round multiplex PCR was carried out. TCRdb re-called the multiplex PCR reads through MiXCR, storing one row per CDR3 protein. The table has a few hundred thousand distinct CDR3 sequences, 15% seen once. The sample was peripheral blood. These receptors were taken from a woman younger than 30 with stable Graves' hyperthyroidism.

This clonotype was counted between two and nine times. CDR3 sequence reads: CASSQDQGAGTGELFF. In DNA, the CDR3 is TGTGCCAGCAGCCAGGATCAGGGGGCGGGTACCGGGGAGCTGTTTTTT. The V gene is TRBV4-2, the J gene TRBJ2-2; 8 bases fit TRBD1. The trim removed 3 bases at V and 5 bases at J, leaving 8 bases unmatched. The CDR3 totals 16 residues. Germline V gene data show CDR1 as LGHNA and CDR2 as YNFKEQ.

This clonotype appeared a few times. This may come from a read error, since a much larger clone is one base off. V gene TRBV19 combines with J gene TRBJ2-5; 7 bases fit TRBD1. The CDR3 has 14 amino acids. Per germline, CDR1 LNHDA and CDR2 SQIVND (reference sequence). The V gene end was trimmed by 7 bases and the J gene end by 5 bases; junction bases not matched to a gene: 10. The CDR3 sequence: CASKKGAGGETQYF. CDR3 nucleotide sequence: TGTGCCAGTAAGAAGGGGGCTGGCGGGGAGACCCAGTACTTC.